These 20 T cell receptor beta chains were sequenced from one sample in a study of blood T cells in healthy people across ages. A J-beta primer mix and a sample-barcoded 5' primer were used in a second PCR of roughly 7 to 12 cycles. Via MiXCR, TCRdb re-called the 5' RACE reads, giving one row per CDR3 protein. The data hold 1 million or so distinct CDR3 sequences, with around 27% observed a single time. Separately, the same data were catalogued under a study of T cells of mothers and their children.

Sequencing was performed on blood. These receptors all come from a girl aged 2-9 years in good health.

There are a few counts of this clonotype. The chain joins TRBV6-2 or TRBV6-3 to TRBJ2-5; the D gene could be TRBD1 or TRBD2 (5 bases each). Germline CDR1 reads MNHEY; CDR2 reads SVGEGT. The V gene lost 8 bases and the J gene lost 5 bases, with 12 bases spanning the gap. The CDR3 length is 12 residues. The CDR3 nucleotides are TGTGCCAGCGGTCGGGGCTCGGAGACCCAGTACTTC. It yields the protein CASGRGSETQYF.

The V and J genes are TRBV7-9 and TRBJ2-5; no definite D call. The length of the CDR3 is 12 residues. Per germline, CDR1 SEHNR and CDR2 FQNEAQ (reference sequence). V was trimmed by 8 bases and J by 2 bases, leaving 9 bases between them. The CDR3 protein is CASRPMQETQYF. The CDR3, as DNA: TGTGCCAGCCGTCCGATGCAAGAGACCCAGTACTTC.

This chain uses TRBV6-2 or TRBV6-3 with TRBJ2-7; no reliable D call. From germline, CDR1 is MNHEY and CDR2 SVGEGT. This CDR3 is built from 14 residues. With 1 base removed from V and 1 base from J, the gap between germline ends came to 8 bases. CDR3 sequence reads: CASSYWEGSYEQYF. As DNA, the CDR3 is TGTGCCAGCAGTTACTGGGAAGGGTCCTACGAGCAGTACTTC.

The chain carries TRBV28 and TRBJ2-7; no definite D call. The germline V gene has CDR1 MDHEN and CDR2 SYDVKM. Trimming took 4 bases from V and 1 from J, leaving 8 bases between them. This CDR3 comprises 13 residues. CDR3 nucleotides: TGTGCCAGCAGTTGGAAGGATTCCTACGAGCAGTACTTC. This gives the protein CASSWKDSYEQYF. The full variable domain, rest sourced from reference TRBV28 and TRBJ2-7, is DVKVTQSSRYLVKRTGEKVFLECVQDMDHENMFWYRQDPGLGLRLIYFSYDVKMKEKGDIPEGYSVSREKKERFSLILESASTNQTSMYLCASSWKDSYEQYFGPGTRLTVT.

This clonotype was observed a handful of times. The chain has TRBV12-3 or TRBV12-4 and TRBJ1-2; D is unclear. This CDR3 has 15 amino acids. Trimming stripped 5 bases from V and 6 bases from J, with 19 bases between. The DNA of the CDR3 is TGTGCCAGCAGTCCGGGAACGCAGAGATCGAATGGCTACACCTTC. It is translated as CASSPGTQRSNGYTF.

This clonotype was detected once. The chain uses TRBV29-1 and TRBJ2-1; D possibly uses TRBD1 or TRBD2 (5 bases each). Trimming removed 6 bases at V and 4 bases at J, with 13 bases between. The CDR3 extends over 13 amino acids. The germline CDR1 and CDR2 sequences are SQVTM and ANQGSEA. The CDR3, as DNA: TGCAGCGTACGTCGGGACCCTTACAATGAGCAGTTCTTC. Amino acids: CSVRRDPYNEQFF.

This chain uses TRBV28 with TRBJ1-1, with a possible D match to TRBD1 (5 bases). CDR1 is MDHEN, CDR2 SYDVKM, per germline. V shed 3 bases and J shed 7 bases, with 12 bases lying between them. The CDR3 has 13 residues. The CDR3 region is CASSFRRDNEAFF. As DNA, the CDR3 is TGTGCCAGCAGTTTTCGCAGGGATAATGAAGCTTTCTTT.

The chain couples TRBV20-1 to TRBJ2-7; 7 nucleotides agree with TRBD2. After removal of 5 bases from V and 2 bases from J, the junction contained 3 bases not matched to a gene. Germline V gene lookup returns CDR1 DFQATT and CDR2 SNEGSKA (reference sequence). The CDR3 runs to 12 residues. DNA of the CDR3: TGCAGTGCTCTAAGCGGGGCCTACGAGCAGTACTTC. The encoded protein is CSALSGAYEQYF.

This clonotype was picked up a small number of times. The chain links TRBV7-2 to TRBJ2-4, with no clear D. Germline-derived CDR1 and CDR2 are SGHTA and FQGNSA. The CDR3 consists of 13 residues. Trimming took off 4 bases at V and 8 bases at J, with 12 bases between the two ends. CDR3 sequence: CASSSSDGYIQYF. As DNA, the CDR3 is TGTGCCAGCAGCTCCTCGGACGGATACATTCAGTACTTC.

The CDR3 bases are TGTGCCAGCAGTTCCTCAAAGGATGGCTACACCTTC. This gives the protein CASSSSKDGYTF. V usage is TRBV28 and J usage is TRBJ1-2; no definite D call. Germline assignment: CDR1 MDHEN and CDR2 SYDVKM. There are 12 residues in the CDR3. The germline V and J ends were trimmed by 4 bases and 6 bases, with 9 bases remaining between them.

The V and J genes are TRBV29-1 and TRBJ2-6, with TRBD1 matching 10 bases. The CDR3 is 19 residues long. From germline, CDR1 is SQVTM and CDR2 ANQGSEA. The trim removed 4 bases at V and 4 bases at J, leaving 16 bases unmatched. The CDR3 nucleotides are TGCAGCGTTGCCTGGTCGGGACAGGGGACGATTACAGGGGCCAACGTCCTGACTTTC. Protein: CSVAWSGQGTITGANVLTF.

This clonotype is a singleton in its sample. The CDR3 here is CASSYTGSQYEQYF. The CDR3 nucleotides are TGTGCCAGCAGTTACACCGGGAGTCAATACGAGCAGTACTTC. The gene calls are TRBV27 and TRBJ2-5; possibly TRBD2 for D (6 bases). The J call may not be correct, given that the DNA end is closer to TRBJ2-7. CDR3 length: 14 residues. The germline V gene has CDR1 MNHEY and CDR2 SMNVEV (reference sequence).

The genes are TRBV7-2 and TRBJ2-5, with 9 bases that match TRBD2. Germline V gene data show CDR1 as SGHTA and CDR2 as FQGNSA. This CDR3 spans 16 amino acids. V shed 3 bases and J 5 bases; nucleotides not matched to a gene: 10. The CDR3 here is CASSFRGGAFRETQYF. In DNA form, the CDR3 reads TGTGCCAGCAGCTTCCGCGGGGGGGCGTTTCGGGAGACCCAGTACTTC.

A few counts support this clonotype. The V and J genes are TRBV2 and TRBJ2-1; 11 nucleotides line up with TRBD2. Per germline, CDR1 SNHLY and CDR2 FYNNEI. The CDR3 sequence is 20 residues long. V shed 4 bases, J shed 1 base, and the junction held 15 bases outside the gene matches. CDR3 coding DNA: TGTGCCAGCAGTGGGTTCGGAGGTAATAGCGGGAGGGCATCCTACAATGAGCAGTTCTTC. Translating gives CASSGFGGNSGRASYNEQFF. Together with reference TRBV2 and TRBJ2-1, the CDR3 gives the full variable domain: EPEVTQTPSHQVTQMGQEVILRCVPISNHLYFYWYRQILGQKVEFLVSFYNNEISEKSEIFDDQFSVERPDGSNFTLKIRSTKLEDSAMYFCASSGFGGNSGRASYNEQFFGPGTRLTVL.

The rearrangement uses TRBV12-3 or TRBV12-4 and TRBJ1-3; D is unresolved. This CDR3 comprises 16 residues. V lost 6 bases and J lost 1, with 16 bases in between. Here the CDR3 reads CASRDYTLLSGNTIYF. The CDR3 region has the DNA TGTGCCAGCAGGGACTACACGCTCTTGTCTGGAAACACCATATATTTT.

This chain links TRBV18 with TRBJ2-5; TRBD2 might be the D (5 bases). The end of the DNA aligns better with TRBJ2-1, so the J call may be wrong. The CDR3 runs to 13 residues. Germline V gene data show CDR1 as KGHSH and CDR2 as LQKENI. The CDR3 loop reads CASSRTLLDEQFF. The DNA of the CDR3 is TGTGCCAGCTCTCGGACTCTCTTGGATGAGCAGTTCTTC.

The gene calls are TRBV12-5 and TRBJ1-6, with TRBD1 as a possible D gene (5 bases). Between the trimmed V and J ends, which lost 1 base and 14 bases, there was a span of 12 bases. The CDR3 sequence is 13 residues long. The germline gives CDR1 LGHNT, CDR2 FRNRAP. The CDR3 loop is CASGLGGGITLHF. The CDR3 DNA sequence: TGTGCTAGTGGTTTGGGGGGGGGTATCACCCTCCACTTT.

The V and J genes are TRBV6-4 and TRBJ2-3; unclear D gene. V lost 0 bases to trimming and J lost 6 bases, with 10 bases between them. The CDR3 runs to 14 residues. Germline-derived CDR1 and CDR2 are MRHNA and SNTAGT. CDR3 residues: CASSDSSAADTQYF. CDR3 in DNA: TGTGCCAGCAGTGACTCTTCGGCGGCGGATACGCAGTATTTT.

The chain employs TRBV7-2 and TRBJ2-3; D not certain. The CDR3 covers 12 residues. V lost 6 bases to trimming and J lost 6 bases, with 10 bases between them. Per the germline V gene, CDR1 is SGHTA and CDR2 is FQGNSA. For the CDR3, the DNA is TGTGCCAGCAGTAACATTCTGGATACGCAGTATTTT. It yields the protein CASSNILDTQYF.

The chain links TRBV20-1 to TRBJ2-5; tentative D call: TRBD2 (6 bases). Trimming left V 1 base short and J 3 bases short, with 9 bases between. The CDR3 contains 13 residues. Germline CDR1 DFQATT, CDR2 SNEGSKA (reference sequence). DNA of the CDR3: TGCAGTGCTAGAGGGACTAATGAAGAGACCCAGTACTTC. Translating gives CSARGTNEETQYF.